What follows are 27 T cell receptor beta chains derived from one specimen sequenced in a study of human thymus T cells. This table comes from immunoSEQ multiplex PCR, and its TCRdb copy is limited to in-frame clones, with some not included. The sample lists under 150,000 clones, approximately 96% occurring once. The source of the thymus tissue was resections taken during corrective heart surgery. The sequenced material came from thymus tissue. Receptor source: a boy under three years old with a congenital heart defect but otherwise immunologically healthy.

This rearrangement joins TRBV2 to TRBJ2-5; D gene uncertain. The V and J ends lost 11 bases and 1 base respectively, with 14 bases between them. CDR3 length: 13 residues. Germline CDR1 reads SNHLY; CDR2 reads FYNNEI. The CDR3 here is CAAAVGLQETQYF. The CDR3 DNA follows: TGTGCCGCCGCGGTGGGCCTCCAAGAGACCCAGTACTTC.

The V and J genes are TRBV19 and TRBJ2-3; D is possibly TRBD1 (6 bases). Germline V lookup: CDR1 LNHDA, CDR2 SQIVND (reference sequence). V dropped 5 bases and J dropped 5 bases, with 11 bases sitting between them. There are 13 residues in the CDR3. As DNA, the CDR3 is TGTGCCAGTAGTGGGAACAGGGTAGATACGCAGTATTTT. Amino acids: CASSGNRVDTQYF.

V and J are TRBV14 and TRBJ2-3; 8 bases are shared with TRBD2. The CDR3 is made up of 17 amino acids. V shed 0 bases and J 0 bases; nucleotides not matched to a gene: 5. Germline V gene sequence: CDR1 SGHDN, CDR2 FVKESK. CDR3 sequence (DNA): TGTGCCAGCAGCCAAGAAAGAGCGGGGGCTAGCACAGATACGCAGTATTTT. The encoded protein is CASSQERAGASTDTQYF. The entire variable domain, with the rest obtained from reference TRBV14 and TRBJ2-3, is as follows: EAGVTQFPSHSVIEKGQTVTLRCDPISGHDNLYWYRRVMGKEIKFLLHFVKESKQDESGMPNNRFLAERTGGTYSTLKVQPAELEDSGVYFCASSQERAGASTDTQYFGPGTRLTVL.

This chain uses TRBV28 with TRBJ1-5, with a weak D call TRBD1 (5 bases). This CDR3 region has 16 residues. V was pared by 4 bases and J by 2 bases, with 15 bases between. The V gene's germline CDR1 is MDHEN and CDR2 SYDVKM. Written as DNA, the CDR3 is TGTGCCAGCAGTTCGCCCGGAGGGGACGGCAATCAGCCCCAGCATTTT. Protein product: CASSSPGGDGNQPQHF.

The chain is built from TRBV19 and TRBJ1-1; D possibly corresponds to TRBD1 (5 bases). V lost 2 bases, J lost 5 bases, and 24 bases lay in between. The germline gives CDR1 LNHDA, CDR2 SQIVND (reference sequence). The CDR3 has 18 residues. The CDR3 region has the DNA TGTGCCAGTAGTATACCAGGGATCGGAAGGTGGGCAGTTACTGAAGCTTTCTTT. This gives the protein CASSIPGIGRWAVTEAFF.

The chain joins TRBV5-1 to TRBJ2-2; 7 bases map to TRBD1. The germline gives CDR1 SGHRS, CDR2 YFSETQ. CDR3 length: 15 residues. Trimming at V came to 4 bases and at J to 3 bases, leaving 6 bases not matched to a gene. The CDR3 DNA is TGCGCCAGCAGCATCCGGACAGGCCACACCGGGGAGCTGTTTTTT. This translates into CASSIRTGHTGELFF.

The genes are TRBV5-8 and TRBJ2-3, with 10 nucleotides matching TRBD1. Germline V CDR1 and CDR2: SGHTS, YDEGEE. The CDR3 covers 15 residues. V dropped 2 bases and J dropped 5; count of bases not matched to a gene: 5. CDR3 coding DNA: TGTGCCAGCAGCTTTGGGACAGGGGAGAGAGATACGCAGTATTTT. Translated: CASSFGTGERDTQYF.

This clone was recorded only once. V is TRBV5-1 and J is TRBJ2-2; 12 bases fit TRBD2. J lost 0 bases, V lost 3 bases, and 6 bases had no gene match. Looked up from germline, CDR1 is SGHRS and CDR2 is YFSETQ. This CDR3 region has 18 residues. The CDR3 DNA follows: TGCGCCAGCAGCTCGAGACTAGCGGGAGAGACGAACACCGGGGAGCTGTTTTTT. Translation: CASSSRLAGETNTGELFF.

The CDR3 DNA reads as TGTGCCAGCAGCGTAGGCGCGGGGGTCTACAATGAGCAGTTCTTC. Amino acid sequence: CASSVGAGVYNEQFF. V usage is TRBV9 and J usage is TRBJ2-1; 7 nucleotides line up with TRBD2. This CDR3 region has 15 residues. V was pared by 0 bases and J by 3 bases, with 3 bases of the junction left unmatched. In germline, CDR1 is SGDLS, CDR2 YYNGEE.

This chain joins TRBV11-2 and TRBJ1-6; no definite D call. From germline, CDR1 is SGHAT and CDR2 FQNNGV. Deletions cut 0 bases from V and 9 bases from J, with 12 bases between. CDR3 length: 15 residues. CDR3 sequence (DNA): TGTGCCAGCAGCTTAGAAGTTAACCCCATTTCACCCCTCCACTTT. The encoded protein is CASSLEVNPISPLHF. Full variable domain (missing parts from reference TRBV11-2 and TRBJ1-6): EAGVAQSPRYKIIEKRQSVAFWCNPISGHATLYWYQQILGQGPKLLIQFQNNGVVDDSQLPKDRFSAERLKGVDSTLKIQPAKLEDSAVYLCASSLEVNPISPLHFGNGTRLTVT.

V is TRBV4-1 and J is TRBJ2-1; a weak D match, TRBD1 (5 bases). Germline V gene data show CDR1 as MGHRA and CDR2 as YSYEKL. V was pared by 0 bases and J by 1 base, with 10 bases between. The CDR3 loop spans 16 amino acids. This chain's CDR3 is CASSQEEGDSYNEQFF. CDR3 nucleotide sequence: TGCGCCAGCAGCCAAGAAGAAGGGGATTCCTACAATGAGCAGTTCTTC.

This clone was recorded once. The gene calls are TRBV7-9 and TRBJ1-3; the D is unclear. V lost 5 bases and J 0 bases, leaving 17 bases between the germline ends. This CDR3 is built from 17 residues. The germline V gene encodes CDR1 SEHNR and CDR2 FQNEAQ (reference sequence). The CDR3 DNA reads as TGTGCCAGCAGCCCCCGACCACGGTTGCGCTCTGGAAACACCATATATTTT. This translates into CASSPRPRLRSGNTIYF.

The V call is TRBV4-1, the J call TRBJ1-1; the D gene is possibly TRBD1 (5 bases). Trimming removed 7 bases from V and 1 base from J, with 10 bases in between. The CDR3 has 13 residues. Germline V gene lookup returns CDR1 MGHRA and CDR2 YSYEKL. The DNA of the CDR3 is TGCGCCAGCATGCGAGGGGAGAACACTGAAGCTTTCTTT. Its translation is CASMRGENTEAFF.

The chain uses TRBV9 and TRBJ2-7, with 10 bases identical to TRBD2. Germline loops: CDR1 SGDLS, CDR2 YYNGEE. Losses at the gene ends were 4 bases for V and 5 bases for J; bases not matched to a gene: 6. The CDR3 is 14 amino acids. The CDR3, as DNA: TGTGCCAGCAGCCCCCAGCGGGGGGGCCACGAGCAGTACTTC. Protein sequence: CASSPQRGGHEQYF.

This clone was found once. V usage is TRBV9 and J usage is TRBJ1-1; TRBD1 might be the D (5 bases). Trimming cost V 3 bases and J 6 bases, with 15 bases left between them. CDR1 and CDR2 from the germline V gene are SGDLS and YYNGEE. The CDR3 loop spans 14 amino acids. Here the CDR3 reads CASSALRGDPEAFF. The CDR3 DNA reads as TGTGCCAGCAGCGCACTACGGGGGGACCCTGAAGCTTTCTTT. Full variable domain (remainder filled in from reference TRBV9 and TRBJ1-1): DSGVTQTPKHLITATGQRVTLRCSPRSGDLSVYWYQQSLDQGLQFLIQYYNGEERAKGNILERFSAQQFPDLHSELNLSSLELGDSALYFCASSALRGDPEAFFGQGTRLTVV.

The chain is built from TRBV9 and TRBJ2-3, with 7 nucleotides matching TRBD1. CDR1 is SGDLS and CDR2 is YYNGEE in the germline V gene. Trimming cost V 3 bases and J 6 bases; bases outside gene matches: 19. CDR3 size: 18 residues. Here the CDR3 DNA reads TGTGCCAGCAGCGCCTACTCCGACAGGGTAGGCCGTTTGGATACGCAGTATTTT. This translates into CASSAYSDRVGRLDTQYF.

Worth noting for this clone: Other DNA sequences in this sample translate to the same CDR3. The V and J genes are TRBV28 and TRBJ2-5; D unresolved. This CDR3 contains 11 residues. Trimming took off 2 bases at V and 5 bases at J, with 3 bases between the two ends. Germline loops: CDR1 MDHEN, CDR2 SYDVKM. The CDR3 region is CASSLRETQYF. CDR3 DNA sequence: TGTGCCAGCAGTTTACGCGAGACCCAGTACTTC.

The J gene is TRBJ2-7, the V gene TRBV6-1; tentative D call: TRBD1 (6 bases). Germline V gene data show CDR1 as MNHNS and CDR2 as SASEGT. The CDR3 runs to 16 residues. Trimming left V 2 bases short and J 1 base short, with 15 bases between. CDR3 sequence (DNA): TGTGCCAGCAGTGAAATCAGGGGCAGAAGTTCCTACGAGCAGTACTTC. Residues: CASSEIRGRSSYEQYF.

V usage is TRBV6-6 and J usage is TRBJ2-5, with 9 bases lining up with TRBD1. V lost 7 bases and J lost 1; bases outside the gene matches: 10. This CDR3 spans 16 amino acids. Per germline, CDR1 MNHNY and CDR2 SVGAGI (reference sequence). The CDR3 here is CASTPGQGPRQETQYF. The DNA of the CDR3 is TGTGCCAGCACCCCCGGACAGGGGCCCCGCCAAGAGACCCAGTACTTC.

V and J are TRBV4-1 and TRBJ2-5; maybe TRBD2 (5 bases). Germline CDR1 reads MGHRA; CDR2 reads YSYEKL. This CDR3 region has 14 residues. Trimming removed 0 bases from V and 5 bases from J, with 10 bases in between. CDR3 residues: CASSQEVCGETQYF. The DNA for the CDR3 is TGCGCCAGCAGCCAAGAAGTGTGCGGGGAGACCCAGTACTTC.

V is TRBV4-1 and J is TRBJ1-1; D ambiguous. V lost 0 bases and J lost 0, with 14 bases in between. The CDR3 loop spans 17 amino acids. Germline values: CDR1 MGHRA, CDR2 YSYEKL. The CDR3 loop is CASSQDEYGSLNTEAFF. The CDR3 region has the DNA TGCGCCAGCAGCCAAGATGAATACGGCAGCTTGAACACTGAAGCTTTCTTT.

CDR3 sequence: CASSGGAAYGYTF. Written as DNA, the CDR3 is TGTGCCAGCAGTGGGGGGGCCGCCTATGGCTACACCTTC. J is TRBJ1-2 and V is TRBV6-5; perhaps TRBD1 as D (6 bases). The CDR3 is 13 residues long. Germline V gene data show CDR1 as MNHEY and CDR2 as SVGAGI. Trimming shortened V by 5 bases and J by 4 bases, and 11 bases separated the two germline ends.

The rearrangement uses TRBV7-9 and TRBJ1-2; D unresolved. The CDR3 sequence is 16 residues long. Trimming left V 0 bases short and J 5 bases short, with 16 bases between. Germline V lookup: CDR1 SEHNR, CDR2 FQNEAQ (reference sequence). The CDR3 sequence: CASSLAERVPSYGYTF. The CDR3 nucleotides are TGTGCCAGCAGCTTAGCCGAGAGGGTCCCTTCTTATGGCTACACCTTC.

This rearrangement joins TRBV6-1 to TRBJ1-5; the match to TRBD1 covers 8 bases. J lost 6 bases, V lost 5 bases, and 6 bases had no gene match. There are 14 residues in the CDR3. Germline lookup yields CDR1 MNHNS and CDR2 SASEGT. CDR3 loop: CASSRQGQGQPQHF. The CDR3 DNA reads TGTGCCAGCAGTAGACAGGGGCAGGGTCAGCCCCAGCATTTT.

This clone occurred once. The V call is TRBV11-3, the J call TRBJ2-1, with D possibly being TRBD1 or TRBD2 (5 bases each). Germline CDR1 reads SGHNT; CDR2 reads YENEEA. V gave up 2 bases and J gave up 0 bases, with 8 bases separating them. CDR3 length: 15 residues. CDR3 loop: CASSLWGSSYNEQFF. The DNA of the CDR3 is TGTGCCAGCAGCTTATGGGGGAGCTCCTACAATGAGCAGTTCTTC.

The rearrangement joins TRBV4-1 to TRBJ2-7; TRBD1 matches 9 bases. This CDR3 is 16 amino acids long. Trimming cost V 0 bases and J 2 bases; bases outside gene matches: 5. Germline lookup yields CDR1 MGHRA and CDR2 YSYEKL. The CDR3 sequence is CASSQDWRDRAYEQYF. The CDR3 region has the DNA TGCGCCAGCAGCCAAGATTGGAGGGACAGGGCCTACGAGCAGTACTTC.

The CDR3, as DNA: TGTGCCACCAGCAGAGATTGGGGGTTAGAGACCCAGTACTTC. Amino acids: CATSRDWGLETQYF. The chain links TRBV15 to TRBJ2-5; D tentatively fits TRBD1 or TRBD2 (5 bases each). CDR3 size: 14 residues. The V end was cut by 0 bases, the J end by 4 bases, with 9 bases between. CDR1 is LNHNV and CDR2 is YYDKDF in the germline V gene (reference sequence).